This TCR beta chain was observed in a study of cytomegalovirus exposure and HLA in healthy donors (dated by TCRdb to the late 2010s). About the investigation overall: An earlier analysis of roughly 570 of the donors reported 276 Gb of sequence data and 117 million unique TCR beta sequences obtained from around 180 million T cells. An early release that covered about 640 HLA-typed donors contained about 300 gigabases of sequencing data and tens of millions of unique TCR sequences. The genetic ancestry cluster associated with self-reported Caucasian donors included 81% of the approximately 430 genotyped donors. The study aimed to test whether signatures of past pathogen exposure could be identified by cataloging public T cell receptors. The study used immunosequencing to profile the T cell repertoires of 666 subjects and linked those repertoires to cytomegalovirus serostatus. In addition to the first cohort of 500 to 850 subjects, a separate validation cohort of over 90 different subjects was used. The study combined high-throughput TCR immunosequencing, statistical association of individual TCRs with disease status, and machine learning to predict cytomegalovirus infection status. A later analysis re-analyzed previously published TCR beta repertoires from 550 to 700 donors and added high-resolution HLA genotyping to study TCR occurrence patterns. In the later analysis, no new phenotypic data were used to find candidate immune exposures; instead, reliance was placed on TCR beta sequences and their occurrence across donors. An earlier analysis of about 600 of the donors used high-throughput TCR beta sequencing to judge whether each TCR beta V gene segment behaved as functional or pseudogenic. Donor age, sex, ethnicity and CMV serostatus were compiled alongside the repertoire data. Genome-wide SNP genotypes for about three fifths of the roughly 670 donors were used in a later genetic analysis, which treated that subset as a discovery cohort. Every discovery cohort repertoire had been produced on one sequencing platform. HLA typing covered class I and class II loci at four-digit resolution. The number of typed donors differed by locus: about 620-640 for A, B, C, DRB1 and DQB1; 500 to 550 for DQA1; 606 for DPA1; and around 470 for DPB1. Because of strong linkage in the cohort, roughly five DR-DQ haplotypes were treated as single units for association and clustering. On average, 235,054 unique TCR beta nucleotide sequences were sequenced per donor among more than 350 genotyped donors of the cohort, with roughly 19% of those sequences being non-productive.

The cohort comprised under 700 healthy bone marrow donors. At the time of sampling, all cohort members were nominally healthy, though unrecorded immune exposures were likely present. CMV serostatus was recorded as positive for roughly 300 and negative for about 50% of the roughly 670 cohort members, whereas no CMV serostatus was recorded for the donor in question. Each donor provided a peripheral blood sample, and peripheral blood mononuclear cells were used for TCR beta sequencing. The Qiagen DNeasy Blood Extraction Kit was used to extract genomic DNA from the blood cell samples. A note on this clone: Its recognized antigen is unknown. Base qualities are not at hand, and no much larger clone is one base apart.

Relative to germline, V is missing 2 bases and J is missing 5 bases, with 4 bases of the junction outside any gene match. From the germline V gene, CDR1 is MNHEY and CDR2 is SVGAGI. CDR3 length: 15 amino acids, cysteine to phenylalanine. The read is trimmed to its CDR3 DNA, 45 bases read in frame from base 1. On the study overall, not on this receptor specifically: An association between a missense DCLRE1C variant and V-gene and J-gene trimming of TCR beta chains was found in a later genetic analysis and replicated in an independent cohort. In a later analysis, the rate of TCR association differed among HLA loci, with DRB1 alleles having the most associated TCRs and HLA-C alleles having the fewest. Correlated functional status among segregating V segments might be attributable to linkage disequilibrium, but an unknown experimental factor could not be ruled out. A later analysis found that most CMV-associated TCR beta chains appeared HLA-restricted, with HLA associations seemingly driven largely by CMV exposure. In this cohort, only TCR beta chains were sequenced, and detectable features were limited by the absence of alpha or paired-chain data. HLA typing was unavailable for some donors at each locus, so association tests used only the typed subset. Because the 87-base-pair reads could not distinguish some IMGT-functional V segments, including TRBV6-2 and TRBV6-3, those segments were excluded. The earlier analysis of 587 of the donors excluded fewer than 20 rarely observed V segments, including chromosome 9 orphons, because counts were too low. Most TCR sequences were observed very rarely across donors, whereas some public TCRs were present in many individuals. A few of the identified cytomegalovirus-associated TCR beta chains were confirmed in vitro to be specific for cytomegalovirus antigens. According to a later analysis, parvovirus B19, influenza, CMV and Epstein-Barr virus appeared linked to several top co-occurrence clusters. In a later genetic analysis, fewer N-insertions in productive TCRs were reported among donors in an Asian-associated ancestry cluster than the roughly 670-donor mean. In an earlier analysis of several hundred of the donors, most TCR beta V segments were observed in productive rearrangements about 87% or about 30% of the time, broadly matching IMGT annotations. The classifier was reported to diagnose cytomegalovirus status with high specificity and sensitivity in both the original cohort and the validation cohort. A cluster of highly shared sequence variants was judged likely to be a technical artifact of the sequencing pipeline. When HLA alleles, especially DR and DQ, strongly co-occurred, TCR associations were difficult to assign to individual alleles. A further reported finding was that TCR beta sequences accurately predicted the HLA-A and HLA-B alleles for most subjects in the first cohort. Immune exposure information for the cohort was limited to CMV serostatus. In a later analysis, HLA-associated TCR beta chains showed more clonal expansion and lower generation probabilities than non-associated chains that were equally common. Sequencing depth was assumed to be roughly uniform across donors in the presence/absence analyses, though that assumption may not hold. At a false discovery rate of 0.05, a later analysis linked 16,951 TCR beta sequences to specific HLA alleles. The authors suggested that the approach could potentially be extended to other disease states and immunological phenotypes. The study listed 150 to 200 TCR beta chains as associated with cytomegalovirus.

Receptor amplification or capture employed the immunoSEQ multiplex PCR assay. A mixture of 60 forward primers for TCR Vbeta segments and 13 reverse primers for TCR Jbeta segments was used in the multiplex PCR. A multiplex PCR assay on genomic DNA amplified the CDR3 region of rearranged TCR beta genes. The Illumina HiSeq System was used to sequence the amplified TCR beta libraries as 87-base-pair reads. The original pipeline was this. A later analysis tallied around 87 million unique TCR beta chains across the 640 or so repertoires, and approximately 12 million of those chains were shared by two or more donors. Raw reads were error-corrected and collapsed into unique sequences with a nearest-neighbor algorithm that merged closely related sequences to remove PCR and sequencing errors. CDR3 sequences were aligned to IMGT reference sequences to assign V, D and J gene segments. For a sequence to be retained, at least a six-nucleotide match to both a V gene segment and a J gene segment was required. A rearrangement counted as productive if the CDR3 had no stop codons and remained in frame with V and J, and every other rearrangement counted as non-productive. Following IMGT convention, CDR3 was defined as the stretch from the second conserved V-encoded cysteine up to the conserved J-encoded phenylalanine. The earlier analysis of roughly 590 of the donors excluded sequences that lacked an unambiguous match to a single V gene segment. An earlier analysis of a few hundred of the donors called V segments functional above 56.7% productive rearrangements and segregating when the between-donor standard deviation exceeded 5%. A statistical classification framework was built for diagnosing cytomegalovirus status from the catalog of TCR beta chain sequences. In a later analysis, V and J genes were assigned by comparing TCR nucleotide sequences against IMGT/GENE-DB human TR gene sequences. A later analysis assigned CDR3 sequences and most-parsimonious VDJ recombination scenarios with the TCRdist pipeline. In a later analysis, each TCR beta chain was defined by its CDR3 amino acid sequence together with its V-gene family, and reads without a unique V-gene family were excluded. As a way to deal with suspected cross-contamination and a sequencing artifact, a later analysis dropped roughly 620 nucleotide sequences that were highly shared and had low generation probability. In a later analysis, a clonal expansion index was calculated for each public chain from normalized within-repertoire ranks of inferred template counts. In a later analysis, generation probabilities were computed using a VDJ recombination model fitted to out-of-frame rearrangements, and the results were checked against IGoR. A later analysis scored TCR-TCR, TCR-HLA and TCR-CMV co-occurrence with hypergeometric tests, applying a repertoire-size bias correction to TCR pairs. To estimate false discovery rates, a later analysis permuted the HLA or CMV assignments 20 times. In a later analysis, co-occurring TCRs were grouped using DBSCAN, and TCRdist sequence similarity was added for clustering within HLA-allele-positive subsets. Repertoires with fewer than 30,000 or more than 120,000 public chains, plus five repertoires with anomalous nucleotide sharing, were excluded from co-occurrence clustering. Drawn from immuneACCESS, this table holds only the in-frame rearrangements with V and J called that TCRdb kept. Clones are partly lost; checked studies trace under half to an unresolved V gene and leave the rest unexplained. V and J calls and clone size are as listed in that table; D and trimming were resolved from the DNA. For this sample the table gives more than 200,000 clones, of which more than 75% were detected only once. Clones ranked in the top ten supply 1% to 1.5% of the sample.

The receptor comes from a human donor in good health. The sequence is built from TRBV6-5 and TRBJ2-5, and TRBD1 aligns with 11 junction nucleotides. Sequenced sample: PBMCs. The CDR3 region has the sequence CASSYGDRGKETQYF. The DNA reads as follows: TGTGCCAGCAGTTACGGGGACAGGGGGAAGGAGACCCAGTACTTC.